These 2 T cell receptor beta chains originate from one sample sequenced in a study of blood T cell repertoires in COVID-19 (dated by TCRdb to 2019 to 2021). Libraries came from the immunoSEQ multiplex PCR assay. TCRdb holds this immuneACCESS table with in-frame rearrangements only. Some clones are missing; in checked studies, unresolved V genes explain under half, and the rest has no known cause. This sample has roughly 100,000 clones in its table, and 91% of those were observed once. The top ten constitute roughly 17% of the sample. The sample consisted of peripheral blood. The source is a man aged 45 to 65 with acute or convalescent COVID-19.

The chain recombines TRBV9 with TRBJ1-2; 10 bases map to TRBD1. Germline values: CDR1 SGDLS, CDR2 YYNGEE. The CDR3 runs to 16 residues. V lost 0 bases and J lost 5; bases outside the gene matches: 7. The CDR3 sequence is CASSVVSGDRGYGYTF. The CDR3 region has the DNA TGTGCCAGCAGCGTAGTTTCTGGGGACAGGGGATATGGCTACACCTTC.

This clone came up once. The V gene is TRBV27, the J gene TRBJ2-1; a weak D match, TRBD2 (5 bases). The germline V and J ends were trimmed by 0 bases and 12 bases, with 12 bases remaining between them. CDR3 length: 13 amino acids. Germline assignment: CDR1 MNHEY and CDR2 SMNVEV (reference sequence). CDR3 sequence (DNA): TGTGCCAGCAGTTTATCCCGGGGTCTATGGCAGTTCTTC. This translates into CASSLSRGLWQFF.